This T cell receptor (beta chain) is from a study of beta chain features in type 1 diabetes. The wider study: Healthy donors resembled patients in age, gender and cell yields. Findings and limits, study-wide: Patients' naive, central memory and Treg TCRB repertoires seemed closer to one another than those of healthy donors.

Germline assignment: CDR1 SGHTA and CDR2 FQGNSA. Trimming shortened V by 1 base and J by 5 bases, and 6 bases separated the two germline ends. The CDR3 runs to 13 residues. Concerning this clone: Its antigen is currently unknown.

Investigators reverse transcribed all isolated RNA, so they sequenced expressed TCRB transcripts. The assay was immunoSEQ multiplex PCR, and TCRdb's table has in-frame clones only and misses some. The sample lists about 290,000 clones, about 8% seen once, with approximately 0.99% in the top ten. A sort by CD45RO/CCR7/CD25/CD127/CD95/CD27 yielded CD4+ naive, central memory, regulatory and stem cell-like memory cells. This TCR was recovered from a woman aged 18-29 years in good health. The sample consisted of central memory CD4+ T cells from blood. The gene calls are TRBV7-2 and TRBJ2-1; D is ambiguous. CDR3 amino acids: CASSLDLDNEQFF. In DNA, the CDR3 is TGTGCCAGCAGCTTAGATTTGGACAATGAGCAGTTCTTC.